Following are 25 T cell receptor beta chains from one sample sequenced in a study of beta chain features in type 1 diabetes. Study results and caveats: Type 1 diabetes patients showed a moderate but significant shortening of TCRB CDR3s in all four CD4+ subsets.

The whole isolated RNA underwent reverse transcription, so sequencing captured expressed TCRB transcripts. Assay used: immunoSEQ multiplex PCR; TCRdb lists only in-frame clones, some missing. The sample carries 120,000 to 150,000 clones, about 13% recorded once. These receptors' targets are unknown. Sequencing used central memory CD4+ T cells from blood. The receptors here all came from a young man with type 1 diabetes.

This clone was picked up many times. The gene calls are TRBV30 and TRBJ1-6; TRBD1 is a possible D gene (6 bases). CDR1 is GTSNPN, CDR2 SVGIG, per germline (reference sequence). CDR3 length equals 15 residues. The V gene lost 1 base and the J gene lost 5 bases, with 12 bases spanning the gap. In DNA, the CDR3 is TGTGCCTGGAGTGCGACGGACAGAAATAATTCACCCCTCCACTTT. It codes for CAWSATDRNNSPLHF.

This clone came up a few times. V gene TRBV19 combines with J gene TRBJ2-2, with 8 bases fitting TRBD2. The V and J ends lost 6 bases and 2 bases, in that order; junction bases with no gene match: 11. Germline assignment: CDR1 LNHDA and CDR2 SQIVND (reference sequence). CDR3 length equals 17 residues. The CDR3, as DNA: TGTGCCAGTAGGCCACCCGGGGGGGCGTTTAACACCGGGGAGCTGTTTTTT. Its protein product is CASRPPGGAFNTGELFF.

The V and J genes are TRBV28 and TRBJ2-7, with D perhaps given as TRBD1 or TRBD2 (5 bases each). This CDR3 is 13 amino acids long. Germline V gene data show CDR1 as MDHEN and CDR2 as SYDVKM. Deletions cut 6 bases from V and 11 bases from J, with 20 bases between. The CDR3 protein is CASREDPRGSEYF. CDR3 nucleotides: TGTGCCAGCAGAGAAGACCCACGGGGCTCGGAGTACTTC.

The chain uses TRBV7-3 and TRBJ2-3, with D possibly TRBD1 on 5 matching bases. CDR3 length equals 14 residues. Germline CDR1 SGHTA, CDR2 FQGTGA. Deletions cut 2 bases from V and 6 bases from J, with 12 bases between. CDR3 DNA: TGTGCCAGCAGCTTAGTGGGCCACAGGGATACGCAGTATTTT. It encodes CASSLVGHRDTQYF.

This chain connects TRBV7-9 to TRBJ1-2, with a tentative D call TRBD1 (5 bases). The CDR3 is made up of 15 amino acids. V lost 5 bases and J 1 base, leaving 14 bases between the germline ends. Looked up from germline, CDR1 is SEHNR and CDR2 is FQNEAQ (reference sequence). The chain's CDR3 is CASSLTDKINYGYTF. CDR3 coding DNA: TGTGCCAGCAGCCTCACGGACAAAATTAACTATGGCTACACCTTC. Full variable domain (rest looked up from reference TRBV7-9 and TRBJ1-2): DTGVSQNPRHKITKRGQNVTFRCDPISEHNRLYWYRQTLGQGPEFLTYFQNEAQLEKSRLLSDRFSAERPKGSFSTLEIQRTEQGDSAMYLCASSLTDKINYGYTFGSGTRLTVV.

The chain employs TRBV30 and TRBJ2-1, with 10 bases that match TRBD2. Trimming at V came to 2 bases and at J to 7 bases, leaving 8 bases not matched to a gene. Germline V gives CDR1 GTSNPN, CDR2 SVGIG (reference sequence). This CDR3 region has 15 residues. This CDR3 is CAWSPYSGGTNEQFF. DNA of the CDR3: TGTGCCTGGAGTCCCTATAGCGGGGGGACGAATGAGCAGTTCTTC. Supplemented by reference TRBV30 and TRBJ2-1, the full variable domain reads SQTIHQWPATLVQPVGSPLSLECTVEGTSNPNLYWYRQAAGRGLQLLFYSVGIGQISSEVPQNLSASRPQDRQFILSSKKLLLSDSGFYLCAWSPYSGGTNEQFFGPGTRLTVL.

The rearrangement uses TRBV6-5 and TRBJ2-1, with no clear D. This CDR3 spans 12 amino acids. The V end lost 10 bases, the J end lost 8 bases, and 15 bases lay between the germline ends. Germline assignment: CDR1 MNHEY and CDR2 SVGAGI. For the CDR3, the DNA is TGTGCCACCACGGGCCACTTGGATGAGCAGTTCTTC. Translating it yields CATTGHLDEQFF.

The J gene is TRBJ1-1, the V gene TRBV5-1, with TRBD1 as a possible D gene (5 bases). This CDR3 is built from 15 residues. Germline V gene data show CDR1 as SGHRS and CDR2 as YFSETQ. V was cut by 2 bases and J by 2 bases, with 13 bases left in between. For the CDR3, the DNA is TGCGCCAGCAGCTTATCCGGGACGGCTAACACTGAAGCTTTCTTT. Translation: CASSLSGTANTEAFF.

This clone was found a few times. The gene calls are TRBV10-3 and TRBJ1-1; the D gene is possibly TRBD1 (5 bases). Germline CDR1 and CDR2: ENHRY and SYGVKD. Trimming took off 6 bases at V and 4 bases at J, with 9 bases between the two ends. The CDR3 covers 12 residues. CDR3 region: CAIRSGSTEAFF. For the CDR3, the DNA is TGTGCCATCAGATCAGGGAGCACTGAAGCTTTCTTT.

In this sample, this clone turned up a few times. The rearrangement joins TRBV2 to TRBJ1-6; TRBD1 might be the D (6 bases). V lost 6 bases to trimming and J lost 7 bases, with 13 bases between them. Germline CDR1 and CDR2: SNHLY and FYNNEI. The CDR3 loop spans 14 amino acids. Here the CDR3 DNA reads TGTGCCAGCAGGAAGGACAGACTGAATTCACCCCTCCACTTT. Amino acids: CASRKDRLNSPLHF.

The chain couples TRBV21-1 to TRBJ2-7; TRBD2, the table's D call, was not compared with the DNA. TRBV21-1 constitutes a pseudogene. This CDR3 is 15 amino acids long. The CDR3 region has the DNA TGTGCCAGCAGCAAAGTTCAGCGGGGGCCCTACGAGCAGTACTTC. Its translation is CASSKVQRGPYEQYF.

The gene calls are TRBV5-1 and TRBJ2-3; D may be TRBD1 (5 bases). The CDR3 contains 15 residues. The germline CDR1 and CDR2 sequences are SGHRS and YFSETQ. V was cut by 4 bases and J by 0 bases, with 12 bases left in between. The chain's CDR3 is CASSTGQGSTDTQYF. CDR3 nucleotide sequence: TGCGCCAGCAGCACCGGCCAGGGTAGCACAGATACGCAGTATTTT.

The J gene is TRBJ2-1, the V gene TRBV25-1; weak D call: TRBD2 (6 bases). CDR1 and CDR2 (germline): MGHDK, SYGVNS. Trimming shortened V by 1 base and J by 7 bases, and 8 bases separated the two germline ends. The CDR3 spans 13 residues. CDR3 protein: CASSEWEENEQFF. Written as DNA, the CDR3 is TGTGCCAGCAGTGAATGGGAGGAGAATGAGCAGTTCTTC.

The table lists this clone with many counts. CDR3 loop: CASSLVVGEENIQYF. In DNA form, the CDR3 reads TGTGCCAGCAGCCTCGTCGTCGGGGAAGAAAACATTCAGTACTTC. This chain links TRBV7-2 with TRBJ2-4; TRBD2 might be the D (5 bases). The CDR3 length is 15 residues. CDR1 is SGHTA, CDR2 FQGNSA, per germline. The V and J ends lost 5 bases and 5 bases respectively, with 16 bases between them.

The chain has TRBV5-1 and TRBJ2-3, with a possible D match to TRBD1 (6 bases). The germline V and J ends were trimmed by 0 bases and 2 bases, with 10 bases remaining between them. CDR3 size: 15 residues. Germline CDR1 and CDR2: SGHRS and YFSETQ. The CDR3, as DNA: TGCGCCAGCAGCTTGGGACAGGAATTCACAGATACGCAGTATTTT. Residues: CASSLGQEFTDTQYF.

This chain links TRBV11-2 with TRBJ2-1; D call uncertain. This CDR3 is 15 amino acids long. Germline-derived CDR1 and CDR2 are SGHAT and FQNNGV. V was pared by 6 bases and J by 6 bases, with 18 bases between. CDR3 bases: TGTGCCAGCAGTCAGCTGTGGGCCGTGGGCAATGAGCAGTTCTTC. Translation gives CASSQLWAVGNEQFF.

This clone was seen only a few times. The chain joins TRBV5-8 to TRBJ2-2, with 8 bases identical to TRBD1. V shed 4 bases, J shed 7 bases, and the junction held 9 bases outside the gene matches. Looked up from germline, CDR1 is SGHTS and CDR2 is YDEGEE. This CDR3 contains 15 residues. Here the CDR3 reads CASSTRTGYDGELFF. The DNA of the CDR3 is TGTGCCAGCAGCACCAGGACAGGGTACGACGGGGAGCTGTTTTTT.

The chain has TRBV6-1 and TRBJ2-2, with D possibly matching TRBD1 (5 bases). The CDR3 is 14 amino acids. V was pared by 7 bases and J by 0 bases, with 9 bases between. The V gene's germline CDR1 is MNHNS and CDR2 SASEGT. CDR3 bases: TGTGCCAGCAAGGGGCGGACGAACACCGGGGAGCTGTTTTTT. Protein product: CASKGRTNTGELFF.

This clone was observed a handful of times. This chain joins TRBV19 and TRBJ2-1; TRBD2 might be the D (5 bases). The CDR3 length is 15 residues. Germline V gene lookup returns CDR1 LNHDA and CDR2 SQIVND (reference sequence). V lost 5 bases and J 7 bases, leaving 18 bases between the germline ends. The DNA of the CDR3 is TGTGCCAGTAGTGCCCTCCGGGATTTGGGGAATGAGCAGTTCTTC. It encodes CASSALRDLGNEQFF.

The chain couples TRBV29-1 to TRBJ1-1, with D hard to call. V lost 1 base and J 2 bases, leaving 14 bases between the germline ends. The CDR3 sequence is 15 residues long. The germline V gene encodes CDR1 SQVTM and CDR2 ANQGSEA. CDR3 in amino acids: CSVEGQRIVNTEAFF. CDR3 coding DNA: TGCAGCGTTGAAGGCCAGAGAATAGTTAACACTGAAGCTTTCTTT.

This clone was counted between two and nine times. The V and J genes are TRBV6-1 and TRBJ2-1; D is unresolved. Germline V gene sequence: CDR1 MNHNS, CDR2 SASEGT. CDR3 size: 12 residues. V dropped 6 bases and J dropped 4 bases, with 7 bases sitting between them. The CDR3 coding sequence is TGTGCCAGCAGCACAGCTTACAATGAGCAGTTCTTC. Amino acid sequence: CASSTAYNEQFF.

In its sample, this clone was seen many times. This sequence joins TRBV2 and TRBJ2-1, with D unresolved. V was clipped by 4 bases and J by 5 bases, with 12 bases between them. There are 14 residues in the CDR3. Looked up from germline, CDR1 is SNHLY and CDR2 is FYNNEI. Here the CDR3 DNA reads TGTGCCAGCAGTGGCCTCCGGGCAGACAATGAGCAGTTCTTC. Its protein is CASSGLRADNEQFF.

The CDR3 DNA reads as TGCAGCGTTGAGGAGCATAGCACAGATACGCAGTATTTT. Residues: CSVEEHSTDTQYF. The chain links TRBV29-1 to TRBJ2-3; D not certain. Trimming pared 3 bases from V and 0 bases from J, leaving 7 bases between. This CDR3 is built from 13 residues. The germline CDR1 and CDR2 sequences are SQVTM and ANQGSEA.

This clone has just a few counts. V usage is TRBV30 and J usage is TRBJ1-5; D not certain. V was cut by 0 bases and J by 0 bases, with 9 bases left in between. CDR3 size: 15 residues. The V gene's germline CDR1 is GTSNPN and CDR2 SVGIG (reference sequence). The chain's CDR3 is CAWSVREGSNQPQHF. The CDR3 region has the DNA TGTGCCTGGAGTGTAAGGGAGGGTAGCAATCAGCCCCAGCATTTT.

This clone was observed a handful of times. The CDR3, as DNA: TGTGCCTGGAGTGTTGCCAGGAGCAATCAGCCCCAGCATTTT. Its translation: CAWSVARSNQPQHF. This chain joins TRBV30 and TRBJ1-5; no clear D gene. The CDR3 consists of 14 residues. Trimming took off 0 bases at V and 1 base at J, with 7 bases between the two ends. The V gene's germline CDR1 is GTSNPN and CDR2 SVGIG (reference sequence).